This T cell receptor beta chain was sequenced for a study of blood T cell repertoires in COVID-19. About the research overall: Italy, Spain and the United States were the sources of the convalescent and acute COVID-19 samples. From T cells, B-cell-depleted T cells, or PBMCs came the material, which was cDNA or gDNA.

Germline V gene sequence: CDR1 MNHNS, CDR2 SASEGT. This CDR3 comprises 15 residues. J was trimmed by 10 bases and V by 1 base; bases with no gene match: 7. Authors' processing steps: Researchers report that nucleated cell counts were estimated from reference gene primer amplification. Sequencing used immunoSEQ multiplex PCR; TCRdb keeps in-frame clones, though not all of them. D and trimming come from the DNA, and the V and J calls and clone size come from that table. The sample has some 110,000 clones, more than 70% seen once. The chain employs TRBV6-1 and TRBJ2-1; 10 bases are a match to TRBD2. The specimen sequenced was peripheral blood. The receptor was derived from an elderly woman with COVID-19, enrolled during active disease. DNA of the CDR3: TGTGCCAGCAGTGAAGAGGCTAGCGGGAGATGGGAGCAGTTCTTC. As protein: CASSEEASGRWEQFF.